A single sample is the source of the 30 T cell receptor beta chains below, sequenced in a study of CD8+ T cells in alopecia areata (dated by TCRdb to the late 2010s). The library was made by the immunoSEQ multiplex PCR assay. For TCR sequencing, RNA was extracted from every sample and reverse transcribed into cDNA to serve as template. In its TCRdb copy, this immuneACCESS table keeps in-frame sequences only and misses some clones. Where compared with another copy, unresolved V genes explain less than half of these, and the others have no known cause. The sample table records roughly 100,000 clones; under 90% of these occur just once. The ten largest make up roughly 10% of the sample. Taken with the paper, the label for treatment or condition translates to: oral pan-JAK inhibitor, 5-10 mg twice daily. Specimen: CD8+ T cells sorted from blood, collected between weeks 30 and 35, from a patient treated with tofacitinib. These receptors were collected from a human donor with alopecia areata.

V gene TRBV5-1 combines with J gene TRBJ1-1; 10 bases are shared with TRBD1. Germline CDR1 is SGHRS and CDR2 is YFSETQ. The ends lost 5 bases at V and 4 bases at J; junction bases unmatched: 14. This CDR3 spans 17 amino acids. This CDR3 is CASSQGSGTGDGTEAFF. CDR3 DNA sequence: TGCGCCAGCAGTCAAGGATCCGGGACAGGGGACGGCACTGAAGCTTTCTTT.

The chain uses TRBV19 and TRBJ1-1; D is unresolved. The CDR3 covers 12 residues. Looked up from germline, CDR1 is LNHDA and CDR2 is SQIVND (reference sequence). Trimming cost V 4 bases and J 4 bases, with 7 bases left between them. As DNA, the CDR3 is TGTGCCAGTAGTAACACTGGCACTGAAGCTTTCTTT. It specifies CASSNTGTEAFF. Variable domain in full (rest from reference TRBV19 and TRBJ1-1): DGGITQSPKYLFRKEGQNVTLSCEQNLNHDAMYWYRQDPGQGLRLIYYSQIVNDFQKGDIAEGYSVSREKKESFPLTVTSAQKNPTAFYLCASSNTGTEAFFGQGTRLTVV.

V usage is TRBV5-5 and J usage is TRBJ2-2; D is perhaps TRBD2 (5 bases). This CDR3 comprises 14 residues. CDR1 is SGHKS, CDR2 YYEKEE, per germline (reference sequence). Between the trimmed V and J ends, which lost 4 bases and 5 bases, there was a span of 12 bases. This chain's CDR3 is CASSPPGGTGELFF. CDR3 bases: TGTGCCAGCAGCCCGCCAGGCGGGACCGGGGAGCTGTTTTTT.

The chain employs TRBV9 and TRBJ1-2; TRBD1 matches 7 bases. Germline CDR1 reads SGDLS; CDR2 reads YYNGEE. V gave up 3 bases and J gave up 2 bases; unmatched junction bases: 4. The length of the CDR3 is 14 residues. The CDR3 protein is CASSAGGANYGYTF. The DNA of the CDR3 is TGTGCCAGCAGCGCAGGGGGTGCAAACTATGGCTACACCTTC.

The chain is built from TRBV27 and TRBJ2-7; either TRBD1 or TRBD2 may supply D (6 bases each). The V gene lost 6 bases and the J gene lost 2 bases, with 14 bases spanning the gap. From germline, CDR1 is MNHEY and CDR2 SMNVEV (reference sequence). The CDR3 spans 14 residues. CDR3 amino acids: CASSGRGDPYEQYF. The CDR3, as DNA: TGTGCCAGCAGCGGAAGGGGGGATCCCTACGAGCAGTACTTC.

The rearrangement uses TRBV2 and TRBJ2-3; D gene ambiguous. CDR1 is SNHLY and CDR2 is FYNNEI in the germline V gene. The CDR3 has 14 amino acids. With 6 bases removed from V and 2 bases from J, the gap between germline ends came to 12 bases. CDR3 sequence reads: CASRTWENTDTQYF. In DNA form, the CDR3 reads TGTGCCAGCAGGACGTGGGAAAACACAGATACGCAGTATTTT.

The chain carries TRBV5-1 and TRBJ2-7; 7 nucleotides align to TRBD1. CDR1 and CDR2 (germline): SGHRS, YFSETQ. The trim removed 1 base at V and 7 bases at J, leaving 11 bases unmatched. This CDR3 comprises 15 residues. CDR3 protein: CASSLLGTGAEEQYF. CDR3 DNA sequence: TGCGCCAGCAGCTTGTTAGGAACAGGGGCTGAGGAGCAGTACTTC.

The V gene is TRBV7-9, the J gene TRBJ2-1, with 9 bases aligning to TRBD2. V dropped 5 bases and J dropped 3; count of bases not matched to a gene: 5. This CDR3 is built from 15 residues. Germline V gene data show CDR1 as SEHNR and CDR2 as FQNEAQ (reference sequence). In nucleotides, the CDR3 is TGTGCCAGCAGCCCGATAGCGGGAGACTACAATGAGCAGTTCTTC. This encodes CASSPIAGDYNEQFF.

The rearrangement links TRBV7-3 to TRBJ2-3, with D maybe TRBD2 (6 bases). The CDR3 has 17 amino acids. The germline gives CDR1 SGHTA, CDR2 FQGTGA. Trimming cost V 5 bases and J 1 base, with 19 bases left between them. The CDR3 is CASSPSPGSVGTDTQYF. The DNA for the CDR3 is TGTGCCAGCAGCCCCTCCCCCGGGAGCGTAGGCACAGATACGCAGTATTTT. The full variable domain, its missing parts supplied by reference TRBV7-3 and TRBJ2-3, is GAGVSQTPSNKVTEKGKYVELRCDPISGHTALYWYRQSLGQGPEFLIYFQGTGAADDSGLPNDRFFAVRPEGSVSTLKIQRTERGDSAVYLCASSPSPGSVGTDTQYFGPGTRLTVL.

The rearrangement joins TRBV30 to TRBJ2-3; a weak D match, TRBD1 (6 bases). Germline-derived CDR1 and CDR2 are GTSNPN and SVGIG (reference sequence). The CDR3 has 14 amino acids. V was pared by 2 bases and J by 5 bases, with 14 bases between. Here the CDR3 reads CAWSLQGSGDTQYF. Here the CDR3 DNA reads TGTGCCTGGAGTCTACAGGGCAGTGGAGATACGCAGTATTTT.

This clone was seen more than once but under ten times. The V and J genes are TRBV18 and TRBJ2-7; no definite D call. The CDR3 is made up of 16 amino acids. Germline V gives CDR1 KGHSH, CDR2 LQKENI. V dropped 1 base and J dropped 2 bases, with 15 bases sitting between them. The CDR3 DNA sequence: TGTGCCAGCTCACCACAGTATCGGACCCAGACCTACGAGCAGTACTTC. Its protein is CASSPQYRTQTYEQYF.

This chain joins TRBV19 and TRBJ2-7; D may be TRBD2 (6 bases). This CDR3 contains 13 residues. V was shortened by 5 bases and J by 6 bases, with 14 bases between the two germline ends. Germline lookup yields CDR1 LNHDA and CDR2 SQIVND (reference sequence). The CDR3 DNA follows: TGTGCCAGTAGTGCTGGGACTTCTACCGAGCAGTACTTC. Protein product: CASSAGTSTEQYF.

This clone qualifies as medium-sized. V gene TRBV2 combines with J gene TRBJ2-7; D may correspond to TRBD1 or TRBD2 (5 bases each). Germline CDR1 and CDR2: SNHLY and FYNNEI. Trimming pared 8 bases from V and 3 bases from J, leaving 8 bases between. The CDR3 sequence is 11 residues long. The CDR3 reads CASGTDYEQYF. The CDR3 nucleotides read TGTGCCAGCGGGACGGACTACGAGCAGTACTTC.

On this clone itself: The germline gene is not matched at one end of the junction; a read error may be the cause. Other DNA sequences in this specimen translate into the identical CDR3. The CDR3 sequence is CSVEDGGTGEVWDTGELFF. The CDR3 DNA follows: TGCAGCGTTGAAGATGGTGGGACAGGGGAAGTTTGGGACACCGGGGAGCTGTTCTTT. The rearrangement links TRBV29-1 to TRBJ2-2, with 10 nucleotides matching TRBD1. The CDR3 consists of 19 residues. CDR1 is SQVTM and CDR2 is ANQGSEA in the germline V gene.

This clone was detected only a few times. CDR3 sequence: CASRTPGQPYEQYF. The DNA for the CDR3 is TGTGCCAGCAGGACTCCGGGACAGCCCTACGAGCAGTACTTC. J is TRBJ2-7 and V is TRBV21-1; no DNA check was done on the table's D call, TRBD1. TRBV21-1 is a pseudogene segment. The CDR3 extends over 14 amino acids.

The genes are TRBV12-5 and TRBJ2-2, with D possibly being TRBD2 (6 bases). CDR1 LGHNT and CDR2 FRNRAP come from the germline V gene. The CDR3 is made up of 15 amino acids. The V and J ends lost 3 bases and 1 base respectively, with 9 bases between them. DNA of the CDR3: TGTGCTAGTGGTTTTGAGGAGGGGAACACCGGGGAGCTGTTTTTT. Translating gives CASGFEEGNTGELFF.

The gene calls are TRBV27 and TRBJ1-5; D call uncertain. Trimming stripped 0 bases from V and 7 bases from J, with 7 bases between. The CDR3 is made up of 13 amino acids. Germline V gene lookup returns CDR1 MNHEY and CDR2 SMNVEV (reference sequence). CDR3 DNA: TGTGCCAGCAGTTTATCCAGGAGCCAGCCCCAGCATTTT. This sequence encodes CASSLSRSQPQHF.

The chain is built from TRBV9 and TRBJ2-3, with D tentatively TRBD2 (7 bases). Germline CDR1 and CDR2: SGDLS and YYNGEE. V was pared by 0 bases and J by 3 bases, with 14 bases between. The CDR3 is made up of 16 amino acids. CDR3 coding DNA: TGTGCCAGCAGCGTAGGCCGGGGGGCGGCAACAGATACGCAGTATTTT. This codes for CASSVGRGAATDTQYF.

The genes are TRBV6-5 and TRBJ1-5; no reliable D call. Trimming stripped 6 bases from V and 5 bases from J, with 11 bases between. Germline CDR1 reads MNHEY; CDR2 reads SVGAGI. This CDR3 is 13 amino acids long. The CDR3 bases are TGTGCCAGCAGAGACCAGGCGCATCAGCCCCAGCATTTT. Its protein product is CASRDQAHQPQHF.

The chain combines TRBV7-9 with TRBJ2-1, with a weak D call TRBD1 (7 bases). Germline V CDR1 and CDR2: SEHNR, FQNEAQ (reference sequence). The CDR3 length is 14 residues. V lost 5 bases and J lost 5, with 13 bases in between. CDR3 residues: CASSPPGGNNEQFF. The CDR3 DNA is TGTGCCAGCAGCCCCCCAGGGGGGAACAATGAGCAGTTCTTC.

The J gene is TRBJ2-7, the V gene TRBV6-6; the match to TRBD1 covers 8 bases. With 4 bases clipped from V and 4 bases from J, the junction kept 9 bases outside the gene matches. Germline values: CDR1 MNHNY, CDR2 SVGAGI (reference sequence). There are 15 residues in the CDR3. The CDR3 DNA is TGTGCCAGCAGTTTCCCAGACGGGGACAGGTACGAGCAGTACTTC. Its protein is CASSFPDGDRYEQYF.

This chain links TRBV11-2 with TRBJ2-1; tentatively, D is TRBD1 (6 bases). The V and J ends lost 0 bases and 7 bases respectively, with 16 bases between them. From germline, CDR1 is SGHAT and CDR2 FQNNGV. The CDR3 is made up of 16 amino acids. CDR3 sequence (DNA): TGTGCCAGCAGCTTAGATGCAGGGGAGTTTGGAAATGAGCAGTTCTTC. Its translation is CASSLDAGEFGNEQFF. Full variable domain (outside the CDR3, taken from reference TRBV11-2 and TRBJ2-1): EAGVAQSPRYKIIEKRQSVAFWCNPISGHATLYWYQQILGQGPKLLIQFQNNGVVDDSQLPKDRFSAERLKGVDSTLKIQPAKLEDSAVYLCASSLDAGEFGNEQFFGPGTRLTVL.

The chain is built from TRBV19 and TRBJ1-2, with 7 positions matching TRBD1. Germline assignment: CDR1 LNHDA and CDR2 SQIVND (reference sequence). This CDR3 is 13 amino acids long. Unmatched junction bases numbered 8, after V lost 10 bases and J lost 3 bases. The CDR3 is CAIGSQGDYGYTF. Here the CDR3 DNA reads TGTGCCATCGGATCCCAGGGGGACTATGGCTACACCTTC. Full variable domain (outside the CDR3, taken from reference TRBV19 and TRBJ1-2): DGGITQSPKYLFRKEGQNVTLSCEQNLNHDAMYWYRQDPGQGLRLIYYSQIVNDFQKGDIAEGYSVSREKKESFPLTVTSAQKNPTAFYLCAIGSQGDYGYTFGSGTRLTVV.

The chain recombines TRBV11-1 with TRBJ2-1, with 7 nucleotides matching TRBD2. Looked up from germline, CDR1 is SGHAT and CDR2 is FQDESV (reference sequence). V dropped 1 base and J dropped 5; count of bases not matched to a gene: 14. There are 18 residues in the CDR3. CDR3 coding DNA: TGTGCCAGCAGCTTAGACTCCTACGGCGGGAGTCTTCACAATGAGCAGTTCTTC. It translates to CASSLDSYGGSLHNEQFF.

The V call is TRBV29-1, the J call TRBJ2-7, with 10 bases that match TRBD2. This CDR3 comprises 16 residues. Germline CDR1 SQVTM, CDR2 ANQGSEA. The J segment lost 3 bases and the V segment lost 2 bases, leaving 10 bases of the junction unmatched. The CDR3: CSVEKGTSGNVYEQYF. The CDR3 coding sequence is TGCAGCGTTGAAAAGGGCACTAGCGGGAATGTCTACGAGCAGTACTTC.

The genes are TRBV29-1 and TRBJ2-5, with 7 nucleotides matching TRBD1. The J call may be mistaken, given a closer DNA end match to TRBJ2-7. Germline-derived CDR1 and CDR2 are SQVTM and ANQGSEA. This CDR3 has 12 residues. In DNA, the CDR3 is TGCAGCGTGGGGGACAGCACCTACGAGCAGTACTTC. This translates into CSVGDSTYEQYF.

The chain combines TRBV4-1 with TRBJ2-1, with D unresolved. Trimming removed 0 bases from V and 15 bases from J, with 12 bases in between. In germline, CDR1 is MGHRA, CDR2 YSYEKL. This CDR3 has 12 residues. CDR3 region: CASSQDVGEVFF. For the CDR3, the DNA is TGCGCCAGCAGCCAAGATGTGGGTGAGGTGTTCTTC.

This clone has more than one count but fewer than ten. This chain connects TRBV29-1 to TRBJ2-1; D is unclear. The CDR3 totals 12 residues. Per the germline V gene, CDR1 is SQVTM and CDR2 is ANQGSEA. Trimming took 4 bases from V and 5 from J, leaving 9 bases between them. The CDR3 DNA reads TGCAGCGTTGTGGGCGAAAACAATGAGCAGTTCTTC. Translation: CSVVGENNEQFF.

The V call is TRBV25-1, the J call TRBJ1-2; 8 bases align to TRBD1. This CDR3 has 16 residues. The germline CDR1 and CDR2 sequences are MGHDK and SYGVNS. V was clipped by 1 base and J by 8 bases; unmatched bases: 12. Written as DNA, the CDR3 is TGTGCCAGCAGTGAATGGGGGTTGGGACAGGCGGCGGGCTACACCTTC. This translates into CASSEWGLGQAAGYTF.

V usage is TRBV5-1 and J usage is TRBJ2-1, with D maybe TRBD1 (5 bases). CDR1 is SGHRS and CDR2 is YFSETQ in the germline V gene. This CDR3 is 15 amino acids long. Between the trimmed V and J ends, which lost 0 bases and 4 bases, there was a span of 11 bases. CDR3 amino acids: CASSLAQGVYNEQFF. The CDR3 DNA sequence: TGCGCCAGCAGCTTGGCGCAGGGCGTATACAATGAGCAGTTCTTC.